These 8 T cell receptor beta chains share one sample of origin, sequenced in a study of Tregs in tolerant kidney transplant recipients (dated by TCRdb to about 2019). The time point label of this sample denotes: blood sample drawn before combined kidney and bone marrow transplant. Library prep was done by the immunoSEQ multiplex PCR assay. Sourced from immuneACCESS, this table was stored by TCRdb with only in-frame sequences that have V and J called. A share of the clones is absent; for the studies checked, an unresolved V gene accounts for under half, and the remainder has no known explanation. This sample has under 95,000 clones in its table, and approximately 90% of those were observed once. The biggest ten clones account for about 0.34% of the sample. This material consisted of Tregs from blood, taken before the transplant. These receptors were collected from a human donor who received a combined kidney and bone marrow transplant.

V is TRBV5-6 and J is TRBJ2-3; D ambiguous. This CDR3 contains 19 residues. Germline V gene lookup returns CDR1 SGHDT and CDR2 YYEEEE. V was trimmed by 0 bases and J by 1 base, leaving 21 bases between them. This CDR3 is CASSLGKRTVLPGTDTQYF. CDR3 in DNA: TGTGCCAGCAGCTTGGGCAAAAGGACCGTCCTTCCGGGCACAGATACGCAGTATTTT.

The J gene is TRBJ2-7, the V gene TRBV28, with D perhaps given as TRBD1 or TRBD2 (7 bases each). V lost 3 bases to trimming and J lost 0 bases, with 12 bases between them. CDR3 size: 15 residues. Germline assignment: CDR1 MDHEN and CDR2 SYDVKM. The CDR3: CASSFGRGGSYEQYF. CDR3 DNA sequence: TGTGCCAGCAGTTTCGGCAGGGGGGGCTCCTACGAGCAGTACTTC.

This chain connects TRBV28 to TRBJ2-3, with 9 bases aligning to TRBD2. The CDR3 consists of 14 residues. CDR1 and CDR2 from the germline V gene are MDHEN and SYDVKM. V shed 6 bases, J shed 2 bases, and the junction held 3 bases outside the gene matches. CDR3 nucleotides: TGTGCCAGCAGGCCTAGCGGGGCCACAGATACGCAGTATTTT. Encoded protein: CASRPSGATDTQYF.

The chain couples TRBV5-1 to TRBJ1-1; TRBD1 is a possible D gene (5 bases). The CDR3 sequence is 14 residues long. In germline, CDR1 is SGHRS, CDR2 YFSETQ. V lost 1 base and J 0 bases, leaving 7 bases between the germline ends. The CDR3 reads CASSLRGLNTEAFF. The CDR3 bases are TGCGCCAGCAGCTTGAGGGGTCTGAACACTGAAGCTTTCTTT.

The rearrangement links TRBV7-9 to TRBJ1-2; D might be TRBD1 (6 bases). The CDR3 is 14 amino acids. Germline CDR1 SEHNR, CDR2 FQNEAQ (reference sequence). V was trimmed by 1 base and J by 5 bases, leaving 11 bases between them. The CDR3 DNA reads TGTGCCAGCAGCTTAGTGGACAGAGTATATGGCTACACCTTC. Protein: CASSLVDRVYGYTF.

As regards this clone: Here the CDR3 omits its conserved ending phenylalanine or tryptophan, so a read error is the likely source. The gene calls are TRBV5-8 and TRBJ2-7; D may be TRBD1 (7 bases). Germline V gene data show CDR1 as SGHTS and CDR2 as YDEGEE. The CDR3 totals 14 residues. Trimming stripped 0 bases from V and 5 bases from J, with 12 bases between. The CDR3 nucleotides read TGTGCCAGCAGCTTGGGCGGGACAGCTCACGAGCAGTACCTC. Translating gives CASSLGGTAHEQYL.

The V call is TRBV7-9, the J call TRBJ2-7; unclear D gene. Germline CDR1 SEHNR, CDR2 FQNEAQ (reference sequence). With 5 bases removed from V and 4 bases from J, the gap between germline ends came to 3 bases. The CDR3 consists of 10 residues. The DNA of the CDR3 is TGTGCCAGCAGCGGTTACGAGCAGTACTTC. This translates into CASSGYEQYF.

This chain uses TRBV7-3 with TRBJ1-5; D gene uncertain. V was pared by 0 bases and J by 4 bases, with 4 bases between. This CDR3 contains 13 residues. Germline V CDR1 and CDR2: SGHTA, FQGTGA. The CDR3 sequence is CASSLTGNQPQHF. The CDR3 nucleotides are TGTGCCAGCAGCTTAACGGGTAATCAGCCCCAGCATTTT.